The 27 T cell receptor beta chains in this list originate from one sample, sequenced in a study of T cell responses to AZD1222 COVID-19 vaccine. The data were produced by immunoSEQ multiplex PCR, yet TCRdb's version contains in-frame clones alone and is incomplete. The sample has around 160,000 clones, 70% to 90% seen once. The sequenced sample was peripheral blood, obtained on day 0 of AZD1222 vaccination. The receptor source for this set is an adult in good health.

This chain links TRBV7-2 with TRBJ1-3; a weak D match, TRBD1 (6 bases). Germline V lookup: CDR1 SGHTA, CDR2 FQGNSA. The CDR3 runs 15 residues. V lost 3 bases to trimming and J lost 3 bases, with 12 bases between them. For the CDR3, the DNA is TGTGCCAGCAGCTTGGACAGTTCGGGTGGAAACACCATATATTTT. This translates into CASSLDSSGGNTIYF.

The chain couples TRBV28 to TRBJ1-2, with unresolved D. V lost 4 bases, J lost 3 bases, and 18 bases lay in between. The CDR3 totals 16 residues. Germline loops: CDR1 MDHEN, CDR2 SYDVKM. DNA of the CDR3: TGTGCCAGCAGTTCCGCAGCAGCCGGGCGCGACTATGGCTACACCTTC. Protein sequence: CASSSAAAGRDYGYTF.

J is TRBJ2-5 and V is TRBV3-1 (or the pseudogene TRBV3-2); D is unclear. CDR1 and CDR2 from the germline V gene are LGHDT and YNNKEL (reference sequence). The V gene lost 4 bases and the J gene lost 1 base, with 10 bases spanning the gap. There are 14 residues in the CDR3. The CDR3 spells CASSLEFGQETQYF. The CDR3 region has the DNA TGTGCCAGCAGCCTAGAATTCGGCCAAGAGACCCAGTACTTC.

The rearrangement joins TRBV28 to TRBJ2-1; tentative D call: TRBD1 (5 bases). Germline V lookup: CDR1 MDHEN, CDR2 SYDVKM. V lost 6 bases to trimming and J lost 5 bases, with 20 bases between them. CDR3 length: 16 residues. The CDR3 DNA follows: TGTGCCAGCAGCCGGCAGGTAGGGGCCGTGGACAATGAGCAGTTCTTC. Protein product: CASSRQVGAVDNEQFF.

The chain links TRBV6-2 or TRBV6-3 to TRBJ1-1; no clear D gene. This CDR3 region has 14 residues. Germline CDR1 reads MNHEY; CDR2 reads SVGEGT. The germline V and J ends were trimmed by 2 bases and 8 bases, with 15 bases remaining between them. CDR3 sequence reads: CASSYPTLPSEAFF. CDR3 sequence (DNA): TGTGCCAGCAGTTACCCGACACTCCCGTCAGAAGCTTTCTTT.

The chain links TRBV10-3 to TRBJ1-3, with unresolved D. The V end was cut by 3 bases, the J end by 2 bases, with 11 bases between. This CDR3 contains 15 residues. Germline V lookup: CDR1 ENHRY, CDR2 SYGVKD. CDR3 bases: TGTGCCATCAGTGAAAGGACTACCGCTGGAAACACCATATATTTT. This sequence encodes CAISERTTAGNTIYF.

The V and J genes are TRBV2 and TRBJ2-2; D possibly corresponds to TRBD2 (5 bases). Germline assignment: CDR1 SNHLY and CDR2 FYNNEI. CDR3 length equals 15 residues. With 6 bases removed from V and 6 bases from J, the gap between germline ends came to 17 bases. The CDR3: CASSLDSYGAGELFF. The DNA for the CDR3 is TGTGCCAGCAGCTTAGACTCCTACGGGGCCGGGGAGCTGTTTTTT.

The V call is TRBV30, the J call TRBJ1-2, with a possible D match to TRBD1 (5 bases). Germline V gene lookup returns CDR1 GTSNPN and CDR2 SVGIG (reference sequence). The CDR3 covers 12 residues. Between the trimmed V and J ends, which lost 4 bases and 4 bases, there was a span of 10 bases. In DNA, the CDR3 is TGTGCCTGGATGGGGGGTGGCTATGGCTACACCTTC. This translates into CAWMGGGYGYTF.

The CDR3 sequence is CASSAWSNTEAFF. The CDR3, as DNA: TGTGCCAGCAGCGCCTGGAGTAACACTGAAGCTTTCTTT. The genes are TRBV5-8 and TRBJ1-1; D ambiguous. The germline V gene encodes CDR1 SGHTS and CDR2 YDEGEE. The CDR3 runs 13 residues. V lost 4 bases and J lost 2, with 9 bases in between. The variable domain in full, completed from reference TRBV5-8 and TRBJ1-1, reads EAGVTQSPTHLIKTRGQQATLRCSPISGHTSVYWYQQALGLGLQFLLWYDEGEERNRGNFPPRFSGRQFPNYSSELNVNALELEDSALYLCASSAWSNTEAFFGQGTRLTVV.

Only a few counts were recorded for this clone. V and J are TRBV11-2 and TRBJ2-7, with 7 bases identical to TRBD2. Germline V gene sequence: CDR1 SGHAT, CDR2 FQNNGV. V lost 0 bases to trimming and J lost 0 bases; unmatched junction nucleotides: 11. The CDR3 extends over 18 amino acids. In nucleotides, the CDR3 is TGTGCCAGCAGCTTAGAATGGGGGGGAGCGGTGAGCTCCTACGAGCAGTACTTC. Protein product: CASSLEWGGAVSSYEQYF.

This clone was found once. The chain employs TRBV2 and TRBJ1-2, with D tentatively TRBD1 (6 bases). CDR1 is SNHLY and CDR2 is FYNNEI in the germline V gene. This CDR3 contains 15 residues. The V end lost 6 bases, the J end lost 2 bases, and 16 bases lay between the germline ends. DNA of the CDR3: TGTGCCAGCAGAGGATTCCAGGGGTTAAACTATGGCTACACCTTC. Its protein product is CASRGFQGLNYGYTF.

The V gene is TRBV4-2, the J gene TRBJ1-2; 9 bases align to TRBD1. CDR3 length: 16 residues. CDR1 is LGHNA, CDR2 YNFKEQ, per germline. Trimming took 1 base from V and 2 from J; bases not matched to a gene: 5. The CDR3: CASSQGRQGGNYGYTF. CDR3 in DNA: TGTGCCAGCAGCCAAGGTCGACAGGGGGGGAACTATGGCTACACCTTC.

This chain connects TRBV30 to TRBJ1-1; D unresolved. CDR3 size: 12 residues. V lost 3 bases, J lost 6 bases, and 11 bases lay in between. Germline loops: CDR1 GTSNPN, CDR2 SVGIG (reference sequence). The CDR3 is CAWSPVSAEAFF. The CDR3 DNA reads as TGTGCCTGGAGCCCAGTCTCGGCTGAAGCTTTCTTT.

The rearrangement joins TRBV4-2 to TRBJ1-2; D is perhaps TRBD1 (6 bases). V gave up 2 bases and J gave up 7 bases, with 17 bases separating them. The CDR3 covers 15 residues. Germline V gene lookup returns CDR1 LGHNA and CDR2 YNFKEQ. CDR3 bases: TGTGCCAGCAGCCAACAAAACAGGGAAGTGCGTGGCTACACCTTC. Translated, it gives CASSQQNREVRGYTF.

Comments on this clone: The sample has other DNA sequences that encode this CDR3 too. The chain has TRBV4-3 and TRBJ1-3; D perhaps matches TRBD1 (6 bases). Trimming removed 4 bases from V and 4 bases from J, with 14 bases in between. Germline V gene sequence: CDR1 LGHNA, CDR2 YSLEER. CDR3 length equals 15 residues. The CDR3 bases are TGCGCCAGCAGCCGGGTCAGGGGCCCAGGAAACACCATATATTTT. Translation gives CASSRVRGPGNTIYF.

The rearrangement joins TRBV3-1 (or the pseudogene TRBV3-2) to TRBJ2-6; the match to TRBD2 covers 10 bases. J lost 4 bases, V lost 4 bases, and 7 bases had no gene match. Germline CDR1 LGHDT, CDR2 YNNKEL (reference sequence). The CDR3 is 17 amino acids. The CDR3 spells CASSRSGGASGANVLTF. CDR3 sequence (DNA): TGTGCCAGCAGCCGAAGCGGGGGGGCGTCCGGGGCCAACGTCCTGACTTTC.

The V and J genes are TRBV9 and TRBJ1-1, with 7 bases identical to TRBD1. From germline, CDR1 is SGDLS and CDR2 YYNGEE. The CDR3 has 12 amino acids. With 3 bases clipped from V and 7 bases from J, the junction kept 3 bases outside the gene matches. The CDR3 loop reads CASSEGAGEAFF. CDR3 bases: TGTGCCAGCAGCGAGGGGGCGGGTGAAGCTTTCTTT.

The V call is TRBV7-2, the J call TRBJ1-1, with 7 positions matching TRBD1. The CDR3 is made up of 18 amino acids. Germline V gene data show CDR1 as SGHTA and CDR2 as FQGNSA. The V segment lost 3 bases and the J segment 5 bases; nucleotides outside the gene matches: 18. CDR3 residues: CASSFLRQGGGSKTEAFF. The CDR3 DNA sequence: TGTGCCAGCAGCTTCCTCCGACAGGGTGGTGGCTCAAAAACTGAAGCTTTCTTT. Looking up the rest from reference TRBV7-2 and TRBJ1-1 gives the full variable domain: GAGVSQSPSNKVTEKGKDVELRCDPISGHTALYWYRQSLGQGLEFLIYFQGNSAPDKSGLPSDRFSAERTGGSVSTLTIQRTQQEDSAVYLCASSFLRQGGGSKTEAFFGQGTRLTVV.

The chain joins TRBV6-2 or TRBV6-3 to TRBJ2-7; D remains ambiguous. This CDR3 is 14 amino acids long. CDR1 and CDR2 from the germline V gene are MNHEY and SVGEGT. Trimming cost V 6 bases and J 3 bases, with 15 bases left between them. CDR3 in amino acids: CASSQNEASYEQYF. CDR3 nucleotides: TGTGCCAGCAGCCAGAATGAGGCCAGCTACGAGCAGTACTTC.

The J gene is TRBJ2-7, the V gene TRBV7-3; 8 bases are a match to TRBD1. With 0 bases clipped from V and 4 bases from J, the junction kept 8 bases outside the gene matches. The CDR3 is 16 residues long. Germline-derived CDR1 and CDR2 are SGHTA and FQGTGA. CDR3 coding DNA: TGTGCCAGCAGCTTAACAGCTCAGGGGGCAGCTTACGAGCAGTACTTC. Its protein is CASSLTAQGAAYEQYF.

The chain employs TRBV11-2 and TRBJ1-1; D is uncertain. The germline V gene has CDR1 SGHAT and CDR2 FQNNGV. The CDR3 consists of 13 residues. The V end lost 5 bases, the J end lost 3 bases, and 10 bases lay between the germline ends. The CDR3 spells CASSNQEDTEAFF. The CDR3 DNA reads as TGTGCCAGCAGCAACCAGGAGGACACTGAAGCTTTCTTT.

The rearrangement joins TRBV5-1 to TRBJ1-3, with D possibly matching TRBD1 (5 bases). The CDR3 covers 17 residues. Germline loops: CDR1 SGHRS, CDR2 YFSETQ. V shed 4 bases and J shed 0 bases, with 17 bases lying between them. As DNA, the CDR3 is TGCGCCAGCAGCCCCGGGGGGACTGTGGGCTCTGGAAACACCATATATTTT. Translation gives CASSPGGTVGSGNTIYF.

This chain links TRBV29-1 with TRBJ1-1; D perhaps matches TRBD1 (5 bases). The ends were cut back, 6 bases at V and 8 bases at J, with 13 bases in the middle. The V gene's germline CDR1 is SQVTM and CDR2 ANQGSEA. CDR3 length: 11 amino acids. The CDR3, as DNA: TGCAGCGTAGCGGGACTACAAGAAGCTTTCTTT. It translates to CSVAGLQEAFF.

J is TRBJ1-5 and V is TRBV5-1; 10 nucleotides align to TRBD1. Germline trimming cut 3 bases from V and 5 bases from J; bases unmatched to any gene: 5. The CDR3 has 15 amino acids. CDR1 is SGHRS and CDR2 is YFSETQ in the germline V gene. The DNA for the CDR3 is TGCGCCAGCAGCTCCACCGGGACAGGGGATCAGCCCCAGCATTTT. This gives the protein CASSSTGTGDQPQHF.

The V gene is TRBV5-1, the J gene TRBJ1-2, with D tentatively TRBD1 (5 bases). Germline CDR1 SGHRS, CDR2 YFSETQ. V dropped 2 bases and J dropped 1 base, with 6 bases sitting between them. CDR3 length equals 13 residues. For the CDR3, the DNA is TGCGCCAGCAGCTTAGACAGTAACTATGGCTACACCTTC. It yields the protein CASSLDSNYGYTF.

J is TRBJ1-1 and V is TRBV6-5, with D unclear. This CDR3 contains 14 residues. In germline, CDR1 is MNHEY, CDR2 SVGAGI. The ends were cut back, 0 bases at V and 0 bases at J, with 5 bases in the middle. The CDR3 region is CASSYSSLNTEAFF. CDR3 DNA sequence: TGTGCCAGCAGTTACTCGAGTTTGAACACTGAAGCTTTCTTT.

This clone turned up a few times. The V call is TRBV29-1, the J call TRBJ1-4; D not certain. CDR3 size: 13 residues. Germline lookup yields CDR1 SQVTM and CDR2 ANQGSEA. The ends were cut back, 4 bases at V and 5 bases at J, with 11 bases in the middle. The CDR3 nucleotides are TGCAGCGTTGGGGCCAGGTTAAATGAAAAACTGTTTTTT. Its protein is CSVGARLNEKLFF.